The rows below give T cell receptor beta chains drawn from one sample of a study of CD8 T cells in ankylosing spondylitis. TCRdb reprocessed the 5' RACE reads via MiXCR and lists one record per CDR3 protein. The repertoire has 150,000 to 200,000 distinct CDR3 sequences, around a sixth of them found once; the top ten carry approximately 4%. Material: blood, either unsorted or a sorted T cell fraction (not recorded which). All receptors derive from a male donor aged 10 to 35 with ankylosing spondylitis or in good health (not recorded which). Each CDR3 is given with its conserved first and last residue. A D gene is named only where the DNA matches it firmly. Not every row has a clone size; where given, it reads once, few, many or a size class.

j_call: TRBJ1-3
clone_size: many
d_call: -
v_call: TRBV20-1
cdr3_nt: TGCAGTGCCACCCGGGCCCTCTCTGGAAACACCATATATTTT
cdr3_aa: CSATRALSGNTIYF

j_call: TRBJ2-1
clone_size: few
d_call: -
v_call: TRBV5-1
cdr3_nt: TGCGCCAGCAGCTTGGTGGGGGAATCCTACAATGAGCAGTTCTTC
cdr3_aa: CASSLVGESYNEQFF

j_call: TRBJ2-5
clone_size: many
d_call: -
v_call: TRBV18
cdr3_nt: TGTGCCAGCTCACCCGAGGCTGCCCGGTGGTCGGAGACCCAGTACTTC
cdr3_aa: CASSPEAARWSETQYF

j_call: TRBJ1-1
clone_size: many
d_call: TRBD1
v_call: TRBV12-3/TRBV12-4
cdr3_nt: TGTGCCAGCACTCACCCAGGGGGCACTGAAGCTTTCTTT
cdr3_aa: CASTHPGGTEAFF

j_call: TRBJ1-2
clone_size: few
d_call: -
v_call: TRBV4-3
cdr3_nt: TGCGCCAGCAGCCAAGTGTGGGAAGGAGGCTACACCTTC
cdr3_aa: CASSQVWEGGYTF

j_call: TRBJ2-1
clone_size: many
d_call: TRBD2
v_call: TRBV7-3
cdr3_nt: TGTGCCAGCAGCTTATATGTGATGTCTAGCGGGAGTTTTTACAATGAGCAGTTCTTC
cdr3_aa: CASSLYVMSSGSFYNEQFF

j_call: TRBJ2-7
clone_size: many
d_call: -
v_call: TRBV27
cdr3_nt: TGTGCCAGCAGTTTGGTGGGTCCATACGAGCAGTACTTC
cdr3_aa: CASSLVGPYEQYF

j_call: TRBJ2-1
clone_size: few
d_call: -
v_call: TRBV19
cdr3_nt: TGTGCCAGTAGTACTTGGGGGAATGAGCAGTTCTTC
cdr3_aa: CASSTWGNEQFF

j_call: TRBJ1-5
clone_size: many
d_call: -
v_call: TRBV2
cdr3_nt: TGTGCCAGCGGCCAGGGGCTATACAATCAGCCCCAGCATTTT
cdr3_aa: CASGQGLYNQPQHF

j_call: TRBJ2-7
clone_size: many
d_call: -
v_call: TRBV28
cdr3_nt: TGTGCCAGCAGTTTCCACGTTGTGATTAGGGGGTACGAGCAGTACTTC
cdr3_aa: CASSFHVVIRGYEQYF

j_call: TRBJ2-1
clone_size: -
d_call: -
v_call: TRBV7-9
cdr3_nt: TGTGCCAGCAGCTTAGCTGGGGGGAGGATGGATGAGCAGTTCTTC
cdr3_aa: CASSLAGGRMDEQFF

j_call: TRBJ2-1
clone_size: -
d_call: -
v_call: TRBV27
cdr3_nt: TGTGCCAGCAGTTTAAGCACCTACAATGAGCAGTTCTTC
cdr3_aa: CASSLSTYNEQFF

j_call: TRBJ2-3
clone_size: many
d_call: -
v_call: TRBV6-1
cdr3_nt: TGTGCCAGCAGTGAACCAGCGTACACAGATACGCAGTATTTT
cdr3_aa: CASSEPAYTDTQYF

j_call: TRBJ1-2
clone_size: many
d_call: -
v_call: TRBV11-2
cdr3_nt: TGTGCCAGCAGCCCAAGGACAGACAGCTATGGCTACACCTTC
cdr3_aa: CASSPRTDSYGYTF

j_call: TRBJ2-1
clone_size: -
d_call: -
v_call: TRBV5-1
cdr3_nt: TGCGCCAGCAGCTTGGGGCATGAGCAGTTCTTC
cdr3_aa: CASSLGHEQFF

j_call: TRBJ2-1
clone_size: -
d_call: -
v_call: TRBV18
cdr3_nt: TGTGCCAGCTCACCAGCCGTGGATCACAATGAGCAGTTCTTC
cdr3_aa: CASSPAVDHNEQFF

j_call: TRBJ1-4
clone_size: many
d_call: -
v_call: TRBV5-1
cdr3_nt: TGCGCCAGCAGCCCGGGACTGCTAAATGAAAAACTGTTTTTT
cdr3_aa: CASSPGLLNEKLFF

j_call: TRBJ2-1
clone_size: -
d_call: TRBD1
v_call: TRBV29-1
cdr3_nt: TGCAGCGCCGGGCGGACAGGTCTACCGAATGAGCAGTTCTTC
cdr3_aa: CSAGRTGLPNEQFF

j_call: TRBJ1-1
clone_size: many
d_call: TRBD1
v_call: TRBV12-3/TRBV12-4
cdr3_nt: TGTGCCAGCATCATCGGGGACAGGGTGAACACTGAAGCTTTCTTT
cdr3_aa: CASIIGDRVNTEAFF

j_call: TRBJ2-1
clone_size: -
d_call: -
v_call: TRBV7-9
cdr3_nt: TGTGCCAGCAGTATCGACTACAATGAGCAGTTCTTC
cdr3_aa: CASSIDYNEQFF

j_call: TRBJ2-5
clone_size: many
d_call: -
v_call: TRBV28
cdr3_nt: TGTGCCAGCAGTGGTCCGGGGGACACAGGAAAAGAGACCCAGTACTTC
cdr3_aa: CASSGPGDTGKETQYF

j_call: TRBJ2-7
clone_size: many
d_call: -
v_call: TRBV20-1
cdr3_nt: TGCAGTGCTAGAGATCTCTTTTCCCAAGCGGTTTTCTACGAGCAGTACTTC
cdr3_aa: CSARDLFSQAVFYEQYF

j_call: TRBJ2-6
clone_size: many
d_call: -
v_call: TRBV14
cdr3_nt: TGTGCCAGCAGCCAAGATGGCAGGTACTCTGGGGCCAACGTCCTGACTTTC
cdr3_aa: CASSQDGRYSGANVLTF

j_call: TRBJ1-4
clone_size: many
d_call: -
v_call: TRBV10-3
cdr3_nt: TGTGCCATCCGGAAGAACGATGGAGACAAACTGTTTTTT
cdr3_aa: CAIRKNDGDKLFF

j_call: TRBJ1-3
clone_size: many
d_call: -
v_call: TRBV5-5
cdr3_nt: TGTGCCAGCAGCCTGGATGGGGGACTCTCTGGAAACACCATATATTTT
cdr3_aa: CASSLDGGLSGNTIYF

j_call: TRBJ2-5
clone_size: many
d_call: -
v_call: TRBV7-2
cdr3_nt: TGTGCCAGCAGTGGTAGTTTGAGGGAGACCCAGTACTTC
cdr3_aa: CASSGSLRETQYF

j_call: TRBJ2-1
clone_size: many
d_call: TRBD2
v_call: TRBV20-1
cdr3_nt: TGCAGTGCTAGACTGGGACTAAATGAGCAGTTCTTC
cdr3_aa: CSARLGLNEQFF

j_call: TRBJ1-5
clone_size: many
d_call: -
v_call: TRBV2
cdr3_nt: TGTGCCAGCAAAAGGGAAGAGCCCCAGCATTTT
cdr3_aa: CASKREEPQHF

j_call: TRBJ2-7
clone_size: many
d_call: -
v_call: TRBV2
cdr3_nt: TGTGCCAGCAGTGAATCCTCGAGGGTGGGCGAGCAGTACTTC
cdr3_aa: CASSESSRVGEQYF

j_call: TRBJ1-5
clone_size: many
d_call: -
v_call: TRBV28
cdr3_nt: TGTGCCAGCACGGGGGGGATTCAGCCCCAGCATTTT
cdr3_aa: CASTGGIQPQHF

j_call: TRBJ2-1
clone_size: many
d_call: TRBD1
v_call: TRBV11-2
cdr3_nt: TGTGCCAGCAGCCTAAGGGACACAGGGGGCCGAATGTTCAATGAGCAGTTCTTC
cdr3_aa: CASSLRDTGGRMFNEQFF